This T cell receptor (beta chain) is from a study of blood T cell repertoires in COVID-19. Study-wide background: PBMCs, B-cell-depleted T cells, or T cells were the source of the cDNA or gDNA that made up the material.

Per the original data handling: Amplified reference gene primers provided the basis for estimating nucleated cell counts. Some clones are missing from TCRdb's copy, which holds only in-frame ones; the method was immunoSEQ multiplex PCR. V, J and clone size are those of that table, while D and trimming were read from the DNA. The data contain hundreds of thousands of clones, 86% of them seen just once; the ten biggest clones take up over 1.3%. Trimming at V came to 6 bases and at J to 7 bases, leaving 8 bases not matched to a gene. The CDR3 is 14 residues long. Germline CDR1 reads LNHNV; CDR2 reads YYDKDF (reference sequence).

This clonotype was obtained from a woman between 25 and 40 years old with active or convalescent COVID-19. This sequence joins TRBV15 and TRBJ2-1, with TRBD1 matching 8 bases. Sample: peripheral blood. This CDR3 is CATSMDRVVNEQFF. CDR3 coding DNA: TGTGCCACCAGTATGGACAGGGTCGTTAATGAGCAGTTCTTC.